This T cell receptor beta chain was sequenced for a study of blood T cell repertoires in COVID-19. This CDR3 region has 18 residues. In germline, CDR1 is ENHRY, CDR2 SYGVKD. The ends lost 5 bases at V and 3 bases at J; junction bases unmatched: 12. Under the authors' procedure: Amplification with reference gene primers provided the estimates of nucleated cell counts. The data were produced by immunoSEQ multiplex PCR, yet TCRdb's version contains in-frame clones alone and is incomplete. V, J and clone size were drawn from that table, and D and trimming were deduced from the DNA. The data show 100,000 to 150,000 clones, over 70% seen once.

The chain carries TRBV10-3 and TRBJ2-3; TRBD2 matches at 12 bases. This receptor was taken from a woman aged 50 to 65 with acute or convalescent COVID-19. The sample consisted of peripheral blood. The CDR3 nucleotides read TGTGCCATCAGTCCACGGGGGGCTAGCGGGAGGGCAACAGATACGCAGTATTTT. Translated, it gives CAISPRGASGRATDTQYF.